This T cell receptor (beta chain) was observed in a study of cytomegalovirus exposure and HLA in healthy donors. The overall study: Unique TCRs numbering around 85 million, obtained from HLA-typed donors, made up an early data release.

This clone was counted a single time. Primers for the PCR totalled 60 Vbeta and 13 Jbeta. Some clones are missing from TCRdb's copy, which holds only in-frame ones; the method was immunoSEQ multiplex PCR. The sample holds about 90,000 clones; roughly three quarters are singletons and the top ten take 2.5% to 3.5%. The CDR3 is 15 residues long. V lost 4 bases and J lost 4; bases outside the gene matches: 6. Germline lookup yields CDR1 SGHRS and CDR2 YFSETQ. The J gene is TRBJ1-3, the V gene TRBV5-1, with TRBD1 matching over 9 bases. The source of this sequence is a man younger than 40 in good health and CMV-seronegative. Source material: PBMCs. As DNA, the CDR3 is TGCGCCAGCAGCCAAGGACAGGGGAGGGGAAACACCATATATTTT. This gives the protein CASSQGQGRGNTIYF.